The clone carrying this T cell receptor (beta chain) was seen many times. Antigen specificity is unknown. Trimming pared 1 base from V and 5 bases from J, leaving 12 bases between. The CDR3 runs to 16 residues. Germline V gives CDR1 LGHDT, CDR2 YNNKEL (reference sequence). Specified treatment: PENTA 11 planned treatment interruption arm or continuous ART arm. At least 24 weeks of at least three-drug ART, in children 2 to 15 years. Sorting from thawed PBMCs isolated naive CD4+ CD45RA+ CD45RO- T cells. This sample is drawn from a study of HIV-infected children after antiretroviral therapy interruption. Study summary: Continuous-treatment samples came from weeks 0, 48 and 150. Whole-study findings and limits: Naive CD4+ Gini coefficient rose by interruption end, suggesting clonal expansion.

The TCR library was built from RNA with a 3' RACE protocol and unique molecular identifiers. TCRdb reprocessed the 3' RACE reads with MiXCR, giving one entry per CDR3 protein. The top ten hold approximately 0.7% of the sample, which has some 51,000 distinct CDR3 sequences, roughly 4% seen once. The sequencing here drew on CD45RA+ CD4+ T cells from PBMCs, pooled from several time points, taken from a donor given antiretroviral therapy, either interrupted or continuous. Specified subset: naive CD4+ CD45RA+ CD45RO- T cells. The receptor comes from a pool of human donors with HIV. This rearrangement joins TRBV3-1 to TRBJ1-6; TRBD1 is a possible D gene (5 bases). In DNA form, the CDR3 reads TGTGCCAGCAGCCAAGGGACCGGGACTCATAATTCACCCCTCCACTTT. It specifies CASSQGTGTHNSPLHF.